These 15 T cell receptor beta chains were sequenced from one sample in a study of CD8+CD57+ T cells in acquired aplastic anemia. Genomic DNA acted as the template from which TCR beta VDJ combination and CDR3 sequence profiling were carried out. TCRdb re-analysed the reads in MiXCR, keeping a single row per CDR3 protein. The sample lists 150,000 to 200,000 distinct CDR3 sequences, over 40% seen once, with about 1.7% in the top ten. Patients selected for sequencing had displayed CD8+CD57+ cell expansion by flow cytometry. The sample comprised sorted CD4+, CD8+, or CD8+CD57+ T cells (not recorded which) from PBMCs. Receptors were obtained from a human donor with aplastic anemia.

As to this clonotype: A read error may account for a junction end that differs from germline. Here the CDR3 reads CASSLSRGTEAFF. As DNA, the CDR3 is TGTGCTAGCAGTCTTAGCAGGGGCACTGAAGCTTTCTTT. The genes are TRBV7-7 and TRBJ1-1; tentative D call: TRBD1 (6 bases). The CDR3 has 13 amino acids. Germline-derived CDR1 and CDR2 are SSHAT and FNYEAQ (reference sequence). Using reference TRBV7-7 and TRBJ1-1 for the parts outside the CDR3, the full variable domain is GAGVSQSPRYKVTKRGQDVTLRCDPISSHATLYWYQQALGQGPEFLTYFNYEAQPDKSGLPSDRFSAERPEGSISTLTIQRTEQRDSAMYRCASSLSRGTEAFFGQGTRLTVV.

V gene TRBV7-8 combines with J gene TRBJ2-5; D is ambiguous. The CDR3 is 14 amino acids. The germline V gene encodes CDR1 SGHVS and CDR2 FQNEAQ. V was trimmed by 1 base and J by 2 bases, leaving 8 bases between them. CDR3 loop: CASSLGGLQETQYF. CDR3 DNA: TGTGCCAGCAGCTTAGGTGGGTTGCAAGAGACCCAGTACTTC.

The chain has TRBV27 and TRBJ1-2; D gene uncertain. Germline V gene sequence: CDR1 MNHEY, CDR2 SMNVEV (reference sequence). V was cut by 3 bases and J by 7 bases, with 15 bases left in between. This CDR3 spans 14 amino acids. The DNA of the CDR3 is TGTGCCAGCAGTTTCGCCCACTCGGGTCGTGGCTACACCTTC. It yields the protein CASSFAHSGRGYTF.

For this clonotype: Being one base from a much bigger clone, this may be a read error. The chain is built from TRBV5-1 and TRBJ1-1; TRBD1 aligns across 9 bases. Germline V gene sequence: CDR1 SGHRS, CDR2 YFSETQ. The CDR3 has 18 amino acids. Trimming removed 3 bases from V and 0 bases from J; junction bases left unmatched: 12. The CDR3 nucleotides read TGCGCCAGCAGCTGGAGGCCGGGACAGGGCCTCATGAACACTGAAGCTTTCTTT. This gives the protein CASSWRPGQGLMNTEAFF.

Comment on this clonotype: This may be a read error: a much more frequent sequence differs by one nucleotide. This chain connects TRBV19 to TRBJ1-1; D possibly corresponds to TRBD1 (6 bases). This CDR3 contains 15 residues. Trimming took off 6 bases at V and 1 base at J, with 15 bases between the two ends. CDR1 is LNHDA, CDR2 SQIVND, per germline (reference sequence). Written as DNA, the CDR3 is TGTGCCAGTAGCCTTAGGGGGGCAGGGAACACTGAAGCTTTCTTT. As protein: CASSLRGAGNTEAFF.

The CDR3: CASSLGQVWNTGELFF. CDR3 sequence (DNA): TGTGCCAGCAGCTTAGGACAGGTGTGGAACACCGGGGAGCTGTTTTTT. The rearrangement links TRBV11-2 to TRBJ2-2, with TRBD1 as a possible D gene (6 bases). Between the trimmed V and J ends, which lost 1 base and 1 base, there was a span of 10 bases. The CDR3 consists of 16 residues. From germline, CDR1 is SGHAT and CDR2 FQNNGV.

The V and J genes are TRBV10-3 and TRBJ1-1; TRBD1 might be the D (5 bases). Trimming removed 0 bases at V and 6 bases at J, with 11 bases between. CDR3 size: 14 residues. Per germline, CDR1 ENHRY and CDR2 SYGVKD. CDR3 nucleotide sequence: TGTGCCATCAGTGAGTCATCGGGGGTGGCTGAAGCTTTCTTT. This encodes CAISESSGVAEAFF.

This clonotype was observed a single time. The chain is built from TRBV2 and TRBJ1-4; D perhaps matches TRBD1 (6 bases). CDR1 is SNHLY, CDR2 FYNNEI, per germline. V gave up 7 bases and J gave up 4 bases, with 13 bases separating them. This CDR3 is 14 amino acids long. CDR3 loop: CASNRGPDNEKLFF. The CDR3 DNA reads as TGTGCCAGCAACCGGGGGCCTGATAATGAAAAACTGTTTTTT.

This clonotype was seen a handful of times. The V and J genes are TRBV19 and TRBJ2-5; TRBD2 might be the D (5 bases). V was shortened by 1 base and J by 2 bases, with 11 bases between the two germline ends. This CDR3 region has 15 residues. Germline V gives CDR1 LNHDA, CDR2 SQIVND (reference sequence). DNA of the CDR3: TGTGCCAGTAGTATAGTTGGGAGTCATCAAGAGACCCAGTACTTC. Protein product: CASSIVGSHQETQYF.

The table lists this clonotype with a count of one. V gene TRBV25-1 combines with J gene TRBJ1-1; tentative D call: TRBD1 (5 bases). This CDR3 contains 14 residues. V lost 6 bases to trimming and J lost 1 base, with 12 bases between them. Germline V lookup: CDR1 MGHDK, CDR2 SYGVNS. In nucleotides, the CDR3 is TGTGCCAGCAGCCTCCGGGACGGGAACACTGAAGCTTTCTTT. Protein: CASSLRDGNTEAFF.

This clonotype came up many times. The chain combines TRBV5-5 with TRBJ1-4, with D possibly TRBD1 on 5 matching bases. Per the germline V gene, CDR1 is SGHKS and CDR2 is YYEKEE (reference sequence). The CDR3 has 13 amino acids. V shed 0 bases and J shed 8 bases, with 8 bases lying between them. CDR3 DNA sequence: TGTGCCAGCAGCTTGGGGACATTGGAAAAACTGTTTTTT. It codes for CASSLGTLEKLFF.

At least ten counts were recorded for this clonotype. The chain joins TRBV7-9 to TRBJ2-2, with 9 bases matching TRBD1. This CDR3 spans 15 amino acids. V lost 5 bases, J lost 5 bases, and 6 bases stayed unmatched. Germline values: CDR1 SEHNR, CDR2 FQNEAQ (reference sequence). This CDR3 reads CASSPGQGWTGELFF. DNA for the CDR3: TGTGCCAGCAGCCCCGGACAGGGGTGGACCGGGGAGCTGTTTTTT.

This clonotype was seen many times. The chain couples TRBV20-1 to TRBJ2-3; D is possibly TRBD2 (6 bases). The CDR3 contains 14 residues. Trimming removed 5 bases from V and 1 base from J, with 13 bases in between. Germline V gene data show CDR1 as DFQATT and CDR2 as SNEGSKA (reference sequence). The CDR3: CSASGSGGTDTQYF. CDR3 nucleotides: TGCAGTGCTTCGGGTAGCGGAGGCACAGATACGCAGTATTTT.

The rearrangement uses TRBV20-1 and TRBJ1-1, with D uncertain. The CDR3 sequence is 13 residues long. V was trimmed by 3 bases and J by 0 bases, leaving 8 bases between them. CDR1 is DFQATT and CDR2 is SNEGSKA in the germline V gene (reference sequence). CDR3 in amino acids: CSASEDVNTEAFF. CDR3 nucleotides: TGCAGTGCTAGTGAGGATGTGAACACTGAAGCTTTCTTT.

This clonotype came up many times. The rearrangement links TRBV6-5 to TRBJ1-1, with D unclear. The CDR3 has 12 residues. CDR1 is MNHEY, CDR2 SVGAGI, per germline. Between the trimmed V and J ends, which lost 4 bases and 7 bases, there was a span of 10 bases. CDR3 in DNA: TGTGCCAGCAGTTCCGGTGTATTTGAAGCTTTCTTT. It translates to CASSSGVFEAFF.